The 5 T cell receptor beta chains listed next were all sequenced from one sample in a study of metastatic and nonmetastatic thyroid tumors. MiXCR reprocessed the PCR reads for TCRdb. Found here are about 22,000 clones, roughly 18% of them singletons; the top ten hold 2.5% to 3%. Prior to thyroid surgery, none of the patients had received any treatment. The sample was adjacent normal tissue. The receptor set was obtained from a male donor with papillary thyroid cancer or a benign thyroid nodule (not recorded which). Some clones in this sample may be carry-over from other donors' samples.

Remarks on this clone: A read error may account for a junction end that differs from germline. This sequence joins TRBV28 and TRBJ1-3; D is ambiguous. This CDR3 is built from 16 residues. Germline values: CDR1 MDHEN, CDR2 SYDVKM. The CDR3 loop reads CASSLGRALSGNNIYF. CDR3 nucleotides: TGTGCCAGCAGTTTGGGAAGGGCCCTCTCTGGAAACAACATATATTTT.

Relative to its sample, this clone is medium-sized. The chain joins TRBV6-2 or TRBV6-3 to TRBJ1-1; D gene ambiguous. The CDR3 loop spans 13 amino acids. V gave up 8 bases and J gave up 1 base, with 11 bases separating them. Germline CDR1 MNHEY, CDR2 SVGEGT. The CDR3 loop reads CASGSLWNTEAFF. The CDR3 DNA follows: TGTGCCAGCGGATCTTTGTGGAACACTGAAGCTTTCTTT.

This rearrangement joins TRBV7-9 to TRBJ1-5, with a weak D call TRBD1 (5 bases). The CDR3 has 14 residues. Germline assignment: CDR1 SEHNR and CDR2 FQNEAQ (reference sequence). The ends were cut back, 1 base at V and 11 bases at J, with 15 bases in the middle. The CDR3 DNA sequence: TGTGCCAGCAGCTTAGGACAGACCAATCAAACCCAGCATTTT. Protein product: CASSLGQTNQTQHF.

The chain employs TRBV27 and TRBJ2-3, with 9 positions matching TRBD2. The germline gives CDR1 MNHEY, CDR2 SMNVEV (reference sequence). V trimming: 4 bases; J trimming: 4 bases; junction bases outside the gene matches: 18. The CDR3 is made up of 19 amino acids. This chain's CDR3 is CASSSKYRGAGGPPDTQYF. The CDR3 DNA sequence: TGTGCCAGCAGTTCCAAATACAGGGGTGCGGGAGGGCCGCCAGATACGCAGTATTTT.

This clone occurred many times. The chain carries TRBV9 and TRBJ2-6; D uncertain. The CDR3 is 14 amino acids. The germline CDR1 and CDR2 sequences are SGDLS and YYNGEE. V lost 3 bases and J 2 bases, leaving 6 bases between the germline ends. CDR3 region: CASSGTTGANVLTF. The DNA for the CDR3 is TGTGCCAGCAGCGGGACCACTGGGGCCAACGTCCTGACTTTC.